The 25 T cell receptor beta chains below come from one sample, sequenced in a study of blood T cell repertoires in COVID-19 (dated by TCRdb to the early 2020s). Library preparation employed the immunoSEQ multiplex PCR assay. TCRdb re-hosts the immuneACCESS table, in-frame sequences only. Its copies lack some clones; in the studies checked, an unresolved V gene accounts for under half of them, and the cause for the rest is not known. The sample data list fewer than 300,000 clones, and approximately 82% of these were observed just once. Approximately 2.6% of the sample comes from the top ten. Sequencing was carried out using peripheral blood. The source is a woman aged 70-85 years with active or convalescent COVID-19.

The chain is built from TRBV18 and TRBJ1-5; D is perhaps TRBD1 (6 bases). The germline gives CDR1 KGHSH, CDR2 LQKENI. The germline V and J ends were trimmed by 2 bases and 5 bases, with 13 bases remaining between them. This CDR3 has 15 residues. CDR3 in DNA: TGTGCCAGCTCACCAGAAGGGTCAGGGGATCAGCCCCAGCATTTT. It yields the protein CASSPEGSGDQPQHF.

The CDR3 sequence: CASGPPDSYNEQFF. CDR3 DNA sequence: TGTGCTAGTGGTCCACCGGACAGTTACAATGAGCAGTTCTTC. The chain joins TRBV12-5 to TRBJ2-1, with a possible D match to TRBD1 (6 bases). This CDR3 region has 14 residues. V was cut by 5 bases and J by 4 bases, with 12 bases left in between. The V gene's germline CDR1 is LGHNT and CDR2 FRNRAP.

This chain links TRBV5-1 with TRBJ2-3; 7 bases align to TRBD1. Germline V gene lookup returns CDR1 SGHRS and CDR2 YFSETQ. CDR3 length: 16 residues. V dropped 4 bases and J dropped 1; count of bases not matched to a gene: 9. Here the CDR3 DNA reads TGCGCCAGCAGCCCAGCTCGGACAGGACGCACAGATACGCAGTATTTT. Residues: CASSPARTGRTDTQYF.

This clone has more than one count but fewer than ten. V gene TRBV6-5 combines with J gene TRBJ1-6, with D unclear. The length of the CDR3 is 14 residues. In germline, CDR1 is MNHEY, CDR2 SVGAGI. Trimming shortened V by 6 bases and J by 5 bases, and 11 bases separated the two germline ends. In nucleotides, the CDR3 is TGTGCCAGCAGGGAGTGGAAGGATAATTCACCCCTCCACTTT. This encodes CASREWKDNSPLHF.

This clone was counted once. V and J are TRBV7-3 and TRBJ1-1; weak D call: TRBD1 (5 bases). V was trimmed by 4 bases and J by 7 bases, leaving 16 bases between them. The CDR3 has 14 amino acids. The germline V gene encodes CDR1 SGHTA and CDR2 FQGTGA. CDR3 bases: TGTGCCAGCAGCTCCTTTGCCGGGGGGTTTGAAGCTTTCTTT. Translation gives CASSSFAGGFEAFF.

The chain is built from TRBV19 and TRBJ1-2; a possible D gene is TRBD1 (6 bases). Between the trimmed V and J ends, which lost 9 bases and 1 base, there was a span of 15 bases. This CDR3 comprises 14 residues. Germline values: CDR1 LNHDA, CDR2 SQIVND (reference sequence). The CDR3 here is CASLLTGFNYGYTF. CDR3 DNA: TGTGCCAGCCTATTAACAGGGTTTAACTATGGCTACACCTTC.

The V and J genes are TRBV4-2 and TRBJ2-1; no reliable D call. The germline gives CDR1 LGHNA, CDR2 YNFKEQ. The CDR3 runs to 14 residues. V was trimmed by 0 bases and J by 2 bases, leaving 5 bases between them. The CDR3 is CASSQDQAYNEQFF. DNA of the CDR3: TGTGCCAGCAGCCAAGATCAGGCCTACAATGAGCAGTTCTTC.

The gene calls are TRBV5-4 and TRBJ1-2, with 7 positions matching TRBD1. V shed 4 bases, J shed 4 bases, and the junction held 10 bases outside the gene matches. Germline CDR1 SGHNT, CDR2 YYREEE (reference sequence). This CDR3 has 15 amino acids. The CDR3 reads CASSHTGQSVYGYTF. DNA of the CDR3: TGTGCCAGCAGCCATACGGGACAGTCCGTCTATGGCTACACCTTC.

The chain links TRBV19 to TRBJ2-7, with 8 bases aligning to TRBD1. Germline trimming cut 5 bases from V and 5 bases from J; bases unmatched to any gene: 8. Germline V gene sequence: CDR1 LNHDA, CDR2 SQIVND (reference sequence). The CDR3 runs to 14 residues. CDR3 sequence (DNA): TGTGCCAGTAGTCCCGGACAGGGAGTCGACGAGCAGTACTTC. Protein product: CASSPGQGVDEQYF.

The chain recombines TRBV5-5 with TRBJ2-1; no reliable D call. CDR1 is SGHKS and CDR2 is YYEKEE in the germline V gene (reference sequence). The CDR3 is 14 amino acids. V dropped 0 bases and J dropped 2 bases, with 6 bases sitting between them. The DNA for the CDR3 is TGTGCCAGCAGCTTGGACAGAGCCTACAATGAGCAGTTCTTC. Protein: CASSLDRAYNEQFF.

The rearrangement uses TRBV2 and TRBJ2-5, with D uncertain. CDR1 and CDR2 (germline): SNHLY, FYNNEI. V dropped 3 bases and J dropped 1 base, with 9 bases sitting between them. This CDR3 region has 14 residues. Here the CDR3 reads CASSEYGGQETQYF. CDR3 DNA sequence: TGTGCCAGCAGTGAGTATGGCGGCCAAGAGACCCAGTACTTC.

The chain combines TRBV6-5 with TRBJ2-7; possible D gene TRBD2, 6 bases. The CDR3 contains 16 residues. The V end lost 2 bases, the J end lost 1 base, and 15 bases lay between the germline ends. Germline CDR1 MNHEY, CDR2 SVGAGI. In DNA, the CDR3 is TGTGCCAGCAGTTACGATTCCCGGGACTTTTCCTACGAGCAGTACTTC. It encodes CASSYDSRDFSYEQYF.

The chain couples TRBV29-1 to TRBJ1-5; D may be TRBD1 (6 bases). V lost 4 bases to trimming and J lost 7 bases, with 17 bases between them. The CDR3 has 14 residues. Germline CDR1 and CDR2: SQVTM and ANQGSEA. The CDR3 nucleotides read TGCAGCGTTGCCCATGGGGGCCCGGGGCAGCCCCAGCATTTT. Amino acids: CSVAHGGPGQPQHF. Complete variable domain (other parts from reference TRBV29-1 and TRBJ1-5): SAVISQKPSRDICQRGTSLTIQCQVDSQVTMMFWYRQQPGQSLTLIATANQGSEATYESGFVIDKFPISRPNLTFSTLTVSNMSPEDSSIYLCSVAHGGPGQPQHFGDGTRLSIL.

This chain connects TRBV3-1 (or the pseudogene TRBV3-2) to TRBJ1-2, with 7 bases fitting TRBD1. This CDR3 contains 18 residues. V was clipped by 0 bases and J by 0 bases; unmatched bases: 10. Per the germline V gene, CDR1 is LGHDT and CDR2 is YNNKEL (reference sequence). The CDR3 nucleotides are TGTGCCAGCAGCCAAGACCTAGGCCCGGGACAGACTAACTATGGCTACACCTTC. Encoded protein: CASSQDLGPGQTNYGYTF.

This clone was found a few times. V is TRBV29-1 and J is TRBJ2-7, with TRBD2 identical over 8 bases. Losses at the gene ends were 3 bases for V and 6 bases for J; bases not matched to a gene: 13. This CDR3 spans 15 amino acids. Per the germline V gene, CDR1 is SQVTM and CDR2 is ANQGSEA. CDR3 bases: TGCAGCGTTGAGTCTAGCCTAGCGGGTCTGGGCGAGCAGTACTTC. Protein sequence: CSVESSLAGLGEQYF.

This chain connects TRBV19 to TRBJ1-1; the D is unclear. CDR3 length: 13 residues. Trimming left V 2 bases short and J 6 bases short, with 10 bases between. The germline V gene has CDR1 LNHDA and CDR2 SQIVND (reference sequence). CDR3 loop: CASSINSGAEAFF. DNA of the CDR3: TGTGCCAGTAGTATAAATTCCGGGGCTGAAGCTTTCTTT.

This rearrangement joins TRBV11-2 to TRBJ2-1, with D perhaps matching TRBD1 (5 bases). This CDR3 contains 13 residues. Trimming removed 3 bases from V and 7 bases from J, with 10 bases in between. In germline, CDR1 is SGHAT, CDR2 FQNNGV. For the CDR3, the DNA is TGTGCCAGCAGCTTTAGGGGTGGGAATGAGCAGTTCTTC. Encoded protein: CASSFRGGNEQFF.

The rearrangement joins TRBV7-2 to TRBJ1-6; D is possibly TRBD1 (6 bases). The V end lost 0 bases, the J end lost 9 bases, and 15 bases lay between the germline ends. The CDR3 consists of 16 residues. Germline V gives CDR1 SGHTA, CDR2 FQGNSA. This CDR3 reads CASSLAMGGQGSPLHF. CDR3 coding DNA: TGTGCCAGCAGCTTAGCGATGGGGGGGCAGGGTTCACCCCTCCACTTT.

This rearrangement joins TRBV5-5 to TRBJ2-7; 9 bases are shared with TRBD1. This CDR3 region has 15 residues. Per germline, CDR1 SGHKS and CDR2 YYEKEE (reference sequence). V trimming: 0 bases; J trimming: 7 bases; junction bases outside the gene matches: 8. CDR3: CASSLAPGGTGEQYF. The CDR3 DNA is TGTGCCAGCAGCTTGGCTCCTGGCGGGACAGGGGAGCAGTACTTC.

The chain has TRBV5-1 and TRBJ2-2; D is uncertain. There are 13 residues in the CDR3. Trimming removed 4 bases at V and 3 bases at J, with 7 bases between. CDR1 SGHRS and CDR2 YFSETQ come from the germline V gene. CDR3 region: CASSPSDTGELFF. The CDR3 bases are TGCGCCAGCAGCCCCTCGGACACCGGGGAGCTGTTTTTT.

This clone has more than one count but fewer than ten. The chain uses TRBV19 and TRBJ1-2; TRBD1 aligns across 7 bases. The CDR3 length is 17 residues. J gave up 4 bases and V 1 base, and 12 bases lay outside the gene matches. Germline-derived CDR1 and CDR2 are LNHDA and SQIVND (reference sequence). CDR3 nucleotide sequence: TGTGCCAGTAGTATAGCAGGGACAGCAGGAACGCTCTATGGCTACACCTTC. This translates into CASSIAGTAGTLYGYTF.

V usage is TRBV5-1 and J usage is TRBJ2-3; TRBD2 is a possible D gene (7 bases). Trimming removed 4 bases at V and 2 bases at J, with 17 bases between. The CDR3 runs 16 residues. The germline V gene encodes CDR1 SGHRS and CDR2 YFSETQ. The CDR3 protein is CASSVPRGGDTDTQYF. The CDR3, as DNA: TGCGCCAGCAGCGTACCAAGGGGGGGAGACACAGATACGCAGTATTTT.

The rearrangement joins TRBV10-3 to TRBJ1-4; TRBD1 agrees at 9 bases. Germline-derived CDR1 and CDR2 are ENHRY and SYGVKD. The CDR3 length is 16 residues. Trimming removed 3 bases from V and 5 bases from J; junction bases left unmatched: 7. The CDR3 sequence: CAISEGAGTGNEKLFF. CDR3 DNA: TGTGCCATCAGTGAAGGTGCCGGGACAGGGAATGAAAAACTGTTTTTT.

CDR3 amino acids: CASSRLGGVYNEQFF. The CDR3 coding sequence is TGTGCCAGCAGCCGCCTGGGCGGGGTATACAATGAGCAGTTCTTC. The chain uses TRBV14 and TRBJ2-1; a possible D gene is TRBD2 (6 bases). The CDR3 spans 15 residues. Deletions cut 4 bases from V and 4 bases from J, with 14 bases between. Germline loops: CDR1 SGHDN, CDR2 FVKESK.

The chain uses TRBV7-8 and TRBJ2-1; D is perhaps TRBD2 (6 bases). This CDR3 is 17 amino acids long. The V and J ends lost 5 bases and 4 bases respectively, with 21 bases between them. The germline CDR1 and CDR2 sequences are SGHVS and FQNEAQ. DNA for the CDR3: TGTGCCAGCAGCCTGAGGCGGGACTTCGGGCGATACAATGAGCAGTTCTTC. This encodes CASSLRRDFGRYNEQFF.